Below are 9 T cell receptor beta chains sequenced from a single sample in a study of T cell repertoires in cytomegalovirus infection. TCRdb used MiXCR to reprocess the reads, holding one entry per CDR3 protein. The sample records about 480,000 distinct CDR3 sequences, more than 30% being singletons. These receptors have no known antigen. Sequenced material: cultured PBMCs, taken from culture after CMV antigen stimulation. The origin of the receptors is a human donor in good health (CMV status not recorded). Some clones in this sample may be carry-over from other donors' samples.

In its sample, this clonotype was seen many times. The V call is TRBV7-9, the J call TRBJ1-2; 9 nucleotides line up with TRBD1. The germline CDR1 and CDR2 sequences are SEHNR and FQNEAQ (reference sequence). The J segment lost 4 bases and the V segment lost 1 base, leaving 4 bases of the junction unmatched. The CDR3 totals 15 residues. The CDR3 DNA sequence: TGTGCCAGCAGCTTAGAAGGGACAGGGTCCTATGGCTACACCTTC. As protein: CASSLEGTGSYGYTF.

This chain uses TRBV5-4 with TRBJ1-5, with TRBD1 identical over 8 bases. Germline values: CDR1 SGHNT, CDR2 YYREEE (reference sequence). The J segment lost 0 bases and the V segment lost 4 bases, leaving 9 bases of the junction unmatched. The CDR3 covers 17 residues. The CDR3: CASSPGQAVYSNQPQHF. CDR3 DNA: TGTGCCAGCAGCCCGGGACAGGCCGTCTATAGCAATCAGCCCCAGCATTTT.

This sequence joins TRBV6-2 or TRBV6-3 and TRBJ2-1; possible D gene TRBD2, 6 bases. This CDR3 comprises 14 residues. The V and J ends lost 11 bases and 5 bases respectively, with 19 bases between them. Germline CDR1 and CDR2: MNHEY and SVGEGT. The CDR3 DNA is TGTGCCTCAATCAATCGGGACTCGGACAATGAGCAGTTCTTC. It translates to CASINRDSDNEQFF.

The chain links TRBV24-1 to TRBJ2-1, with D perhaps matching TRBD1 (5 bases). Germline V lookup: CDR1 KGHDR, CDR2 SFDVKD. Trimming removed 3 bases at V and 7 bases at J, with 12 bases between. The CDR3 is 14 residues long. CDR3 protein: CATSDPTGENEQFF. For the CDR3, the DNA is TGTGCCACCAGTGATCCCACAGGAGAGAATGAGCAGTTCTTC.

Only one count was recorded for this clonotype. J is TRBJ1-5 and V is TRBV19; D ambiguous. Germline CDR1 and CDR2: LNHDA and SQIVND (reference sequence). V was clipped by 3 bases and J by 7 bases, with 16 bases between them. CDR3 length: 15 residues. In DNA form, the CDR3 reads TGTGCCAGTAGTATTAACCCAACCGTGGGACAGCCCCAGCATTTT. Translation: CASSINPTVGQPQHF.

The rearrangement joins TRBV20-1 to TRBJ1-5, with no clear D. The germline V and J ends were trimmed by 6 bases and 2 bases, with 17 bases remaining between them. CDR1 is DFQATT and CDR2 is SNEGSKA in the germline V gene (reference sequence). CDR3 length: 15 amino acids. CDR3 nucleotides: TGCAGTGCCATCTCCCCCATCCGCGGCAATCAGCCCCAGCATTTT. Its protein product is CSAISPIRGNQPQHF.

This clonotype was picked up a small number of times. The chain joins TRBV19 to TRBJ2-2; D is undetermined. The germline CDR1 and CDR2 sequences are LNHDA and SQIVND (reference sequence). Trimming pared 7 bases from V and 2 bases from J, leaving 11 bases between. This CDR3 contains 14 residues. The DNA of the CDR3 is TGTGCCAGTACTCGCGCGATTAACACCGGGGAGCTGTTTTTT. As protein: CASTRAINTGELFF. The full variable domain, with the rest looked up from reference TRBV19 and TRBJ2-2, is DGGITQSPKYLFRKEGQNVTLSCEQNLNHDAMYWYRQDPGQGLRLIYYSQIVNDFQKGDIAEGYSVSREKKESFPLTVTSAQKNPTAFYLCASTRAINTGELFFGEGSRLTVL.

This clonotype was recorded only once. This chain connects TRBV6-4 to TRBJ1-1; possibly TRBD1 for D (6 bases). Germline V gives CDR1 MRHNA, CDR2 SNTAGT. V was cut by 0 bases and J by 4 bases, with 15 bases left in between. The CDR3 has 16 residues. The CDR3 sequence is CASSDSSGGLSTEAFF. The DNA of the CDR3 is TGTGCCAGCAGTGACTCGAGCGGGGGCTTAAGCACTGAAGCTTTCTTT.

The chain recombines TRBV24-1 with TRBJ2-5; D gene ambiguous. V lost 4 bases, J lost 4 bases, and 9 bases lay in between. This CDR3 has 13 residues. Per the germline V gene, CDR1 is KGHDR and CDR2 is SFDVKD. This CDR3 reads CATSDRNLETQYF. CDR3 DNA sequence: TGTGCCACCAGTGACCGAAACCTAGAGACCCAGTACTTC.